The 17 T cell receptor beta chains below come from one sample, sequenced in a study of T cell changes during pregnancy in multiple sclerosis. Sequencing was performed with immunoSEQ multiplex PCR; in TCRdb, only in-frame clones are kept and a portion is missing. The sample holds around 30,000 clones, about 83% seen once. The source was CD8+ T cells from peripheral blood mononuclear cells, collected after pregnancy. All receptors derive from a female donor with multiple sclerosis, enrolled in a pregnancy study.

The chain joins TRBV28 to TRBJ2-7; 10 nucleotides match TRBD1. Germline V gene data show CDR1 as MDHEN and CDR2 as SYDVKM. The CDR3 has 15 amino acids. V shed 8 bases, J shed 4 bases, and the junction held 11 bases outside the gene matches. CDR3 nucleotide sequence: TGTGCCAGCGCCTACGAGACAGGGGGCGGATACGAGCAGTACTTC. This codes for CASAYETGGGYEQYF.

The chain couples TRBV28 to TRBJ1-1; no clear D. Germline V gives CDR1 MDHEN, CDR2 SYDVKM. The CDR3 length is 15 residues. V lost 3 bases and J 7 bases, leaving 18 bases between the germline ends. Here the CDR3 reads CASSFGNSPPIEAFF. The CDR3 DNA reads TGTGCCAGCAGTTTCGGGAATAGCCCCCCTATTGAAGCTTTCTTT.

The gene calls are TRBV19 and TRBJ2-3, with D possibly matching TRBD2 (8 bases). CDR3 length: 15 amino acids. V lost 11 bases and J lost 8, with 26 bases in between. Germline values: CDR1 LNHDA, CDR2 SQIVND (reference sequence). The CDR3 DNA follows: TGTGCCCTATCCGTAGCGGGGACAGATAGTTCTACGCAGTATTTT. Its translation is CALSVAGTDSSTQYF.

The chain carries TRBV13 and TRBJ2-1, with D uncertain. Trimming stripped 0 bases from V and 6 bases from J, with 6 bases between. The germline V gene encodes CDR1 PRHDT and CDR2 FYEKMQ (reference sequence). The CDR3 loop spans 13 amino acids. The CDR3 spells CASSLGTPNEQFF. The CDR3 DNA follows: TGTGCCAGCAGCTTAGGCACTCCCAATGAGCAGTTCTTC. Filled out from reference TRBV13 and TRBJ2-1, the complete variable domain reads AAGVIQSPRHLIKEKRETATLKCYPIPRHDTVYWYQQGPGQDPQFLISFYEKMQSDKGSIPDRFSAQQFSDYHSELNMSSLELGDSALYFCASSLGTPNEQFFGPGTRLTVL.

The chain links TRBV19 to TRBJ2-2; D unclear. This CDR3 region has 14 residues. CDR1 LNHDA and CDR2 SQIVND come from the germline V gene (reference sequence). V was clipped by 0 bases and J by 5 bases, with 7 bases between them. Here the CDR3 reads CASSIDGETGELFF. CDR3 DNA: TGTGCCAGTAGTATAGATGGAGAAACCGGGGAGCTGTTTTTT.

The J gene is TRBJ2-5, the V gene TRBV7-9; D gene unclear. This CDR3 comprises 14 residues. Germline loops: CDR1 SEHNR, CDR2 FQNEAQ (reference sequence). The germline V and J ends were trimmed by 5 bases and 5 bases, with 15 bases remaining between them. In DNA, the CDR3 is TGTGCCAGCAGCCAGACCCTCCGGGTGGAGACCCAGTACTTC. Protein product: CASSQTLRVETQYF.

The rearrangement links TRBV16 to TRBJ1-4, with D unclear. The CDR3 runs to 16 residues. In germline, CDR1 is KGHSY, CDR2 FQNENV. V shed 4 bases and J shed 3 bases, with 15 bases lying between them. The CDR3 here is CASSPFMGRANEKLFF. Written as DNA, the CDR3 is TGTGCCAGCAGCCCCTTCATGGGGAGAGCTAATGAAAAACTGTTTTTT.

This rearrangement joins TRBV6-1 to TRBJ2-4; the match to TRBD1 covers 10 bases. V gave up 1 base and J gave up 15 bases; unmatched junction bases: 15. This CDR3 contains 16 residues. Germline V gene sequence: CDR1 MNHNS, CDR2 SASEGT. CDR3 protein: CASSEGWDRGSLVWYF. In DNA, the CDR3 is TGTGCCAGCAGTGAAGGTTGGGACAGGGGTTCTCTTGTATGGTACTTC.

The chain couples TRBV6-4 to TRBJ2-6, with D possibly being TRBD2 (7 bases). Germline values: CDR1 MRHNA, CDR2 SNTAGT. The CDR3 runs to 19 residues. Trimming shortened V by 0 bases and J by 0 bases, and 15 bases separated the two germline ends. Here the CDR3 DNA reads TGTGCCAGCAGTGACTCGAGCAGGGGCGGGGGCTCTGGGGCCAACGTCCTGACTTTC. Translating gives CASSDSSRGGGSGANVLTF.

Here the CDR3 reads CASSQDETGYENTEAFF. The DNA of the CDR3 is TGCGCCAGCAGCCAAGATGAGACAGGGTACGAGAACACTGAAGCTTTCTTT. The J gene is TRBJ1-1, the V gene TRBV4-1; 7 bases align to TRBD1. J lost 1 base, V lost 0 bases, and 8 bases had no gene match. The CDR3 runs to 17 residues. Germline CDR1 and CDR2: MGHRA and YSYEKL.

This clone was observed a few times. The rearrangement links TRBV29-1 to TRBJ1-3; D not resolved. The CDR3 is made up of 14 amino acids. V was shortened by 0 bases and J by 0 bases, with 6 bases between the two germline ends. Germline loops: CDR1 SQVTM, CDR2 ANQGSEA. As DNA, the CDR3 is TGCAGCGTTGAAGACCCTTCCTCTGGAAACACCATATATTTT. This codes for CSVEDPSSGNTIYF.

The gene calls are TRBV13 and TRBJ2-7; TRBD1 is a possible D gene (5 bases). The CDR3 loop spans 14 amino acids. V dropped 2 bases and J dropped 0 bases, with 8 bases sitting between them. CDR1 PRHDT and CDR2 FYEKMQ come from the germline V gene (reference sequence). The CDR3 coding sequence is TGTGCCAGCAGCTTAACAGGTTTCTCCTACGAGCAGTACTTC. Protein product: CASSLTGFSYEQYF. Full variable domain (missing parts from reference TRBV13 and TRBJ2-7): AAGVIQSPRHLIKEKRETATLKCYPIPRHDTVYWYQQGPGQDPQFLISFYEKMQSDKGSIPDRFSAQQFSDYHSELNMSSLELGDSALYFCASSLTGFSYEQYFGPGTRLTVT.

The V and J genes are TRBV27 and TRBJ2-1, with 8 bases lining up with TRBD2. This CDR3 comprises 15 residues. CDR1 is MNHEY, CDR2 SMNVEV, per germline (reference sequence). Trimming at V came to 2 bases and at J to 6 bases, leaving 6 bases not matched to a gene. In DNA, the CDR3 is TGTGCCAGCAGTTTAAATAGCGGGGTGGGCAATGAGCAGTTCTTC. Protein product: CASSLNSGVGNEQFF.

This clone was observed once. The chain links TRBV18 to TRBJ1-1; 7 bases agree with TRBD1. Germline V lookup: CDR1 KGHSH, CDR2 LQKENI. The CDR3 runs 14 residues. The J segment lost 5 bases and the V segment lost 5 bases, leaving 8 bases of the junction unmatched. The chain's CDR3 is CASSDTGELTEAFF. The CDR3 DNA is TGTGCCAGCTCAGATACAGGGGAGCTTACTGAAGCTTTCTTT.

This clone came up a few times. The chain carries TRBV30 and TRBJ1-1; D uncertain. Germline CDR1 is GTSNPN and CDR2 is SVGIG (reference sequence). CDR3 length: 12 residues. V was trimmed by 0 bases and J by 6 bases, leaving 8 bases between them. DNA for the CDR3: TGTGCCTGGAGTGTCGGTCTGCCTGAAGCTTTCTTT. Encoded protein: CAWSVGLPEAFF.

In its sample, this clone was seen once. This chain joins TRBV10-3 and TRBJ1-5; D is uncertain. The V gene's germline CDR1 is ENHRY and CDR2 SYGVKD. This CDR3 is 13 amino acids long. V lost 10 bases, J lost 3 bases, and 13 bases lay in between. The CDR3 here is CATSDGNNQPQHF. DNA for the CDR3: TGTGCCACAAGTGACGGTAACAATCAGCCCCAGCATTTT.

The V gene is TRBV7-9, the J gene TRBJ1-6; TRBD1 aligns across 8 bases. V lost 1 base to trimming and J lost 10 bases; unmatched junction nucleotides: 6. This CDR3 has 15 residues. Germline CDR1 SEHNR, CDR2 FQNEAQ (reference sequence). The CDR3 reads CASSLGETGDSPLHF. DNA of the CDR3: TGTGCCAGCAGCTTAGGAGAGACAGGGGACTCACCCCTCCACTTT.